The clone carrying this T cell receptor beta chain was seen a single time. Its antigen is undetermined. The CDR3 sequence is 15 residues long. CDR1 is SGDLS and CDR2 is YYNGEE in the germline V gene. Between the trimmed V and J ends, which lost 0 bases and 4 bases, there was a span of 13 bases. Primers included in the PCR were 60 Vbeta and 13 Jbeta primers. Clones were sequenced by immunoSEQ multiplex PCR, and TCRdb holds only the in-frame ones, with some missing. The table shows around 140,000 clones, with roughly four fifths occurring only once. This sample was included in a study of cytomegalovirus exposure and HLA in healthy donors. The study's findings and limits: In vitro checks showed that a few CMV-associated chains really do target CMV antigens.

This chain joins TRBV9 and TRBJ1-1; tentatively, D is TRBD1 (5 bases). What was sequenced was PBMCs. This TCR was sampled from a female donor in good health and CMV-seropositive. Here the CDR3 reads CASSVGPGGTTEAFF. The CDR3 DNA follows: TGTGCCAGCAGCGTAGGTCCCGGGGGGACCACTGAAGCTTTCTTT.